This TCR beta chain is from a study of shared clonotypes between healthy human individuals. The study's findings and limits: Represented diversity (both genetic and exposure-history) was limited by the small number of donors.

In regard to this clone: The antigen is undetermined.

The CDR3 is 15 amino acids. Per the germline V gene, CDR1 is ENHRY and CDR2 is SYGVKD. The V and J ends lost 3 bases and 2 bases, in that order; junction bases with no gene match: 4. As processed by the authors: Junction-only immunoSEQ data arrived without quality scores, meaning filtering differed. The assay was immunoSEQ multiplex PCR, and TCRdb's table has in-frame clones only and misses some. The V and J calls and clone size were taken over from that table, and D and trimming were inferred from the DNA. Counted here are around 2.5 million clones, 93% occurring once; the ten biggest clones make up about 0.34%. There were only Caucasian adults among the donors, and all lived in Nashville, Tennessee.

The origin of this receptor is a man aged 18 to 30 in good health. Some clones in this sample may be carry-over from other donors' samples. The material sequenced was naive CD4+ T cells from PBMCs. Stated subset: CD45RA+ positively selected. The V and J genes are TRBV10-3 and TRBJ2-1; 7 bases agree with TRBD1. CDR3 bases: TGTGCCATCAGTGATCGACAGGGCCCCTACAATGAGCAGTTCTTC. Translation: CAISDRQGPYNEQFF.